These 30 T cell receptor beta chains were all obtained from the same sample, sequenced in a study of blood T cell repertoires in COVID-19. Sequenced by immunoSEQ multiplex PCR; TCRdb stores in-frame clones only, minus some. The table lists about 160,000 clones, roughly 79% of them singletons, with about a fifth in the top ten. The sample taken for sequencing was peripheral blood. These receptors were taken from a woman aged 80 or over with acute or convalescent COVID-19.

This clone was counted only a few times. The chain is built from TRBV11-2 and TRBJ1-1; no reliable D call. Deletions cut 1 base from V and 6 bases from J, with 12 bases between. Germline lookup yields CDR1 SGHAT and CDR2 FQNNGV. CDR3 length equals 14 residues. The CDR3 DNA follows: TGTGCCAGCAGCTTAGGCCCGGGGATCCCTGAAGCTTTCTTT. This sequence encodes CASSLGPGIPEAFF.

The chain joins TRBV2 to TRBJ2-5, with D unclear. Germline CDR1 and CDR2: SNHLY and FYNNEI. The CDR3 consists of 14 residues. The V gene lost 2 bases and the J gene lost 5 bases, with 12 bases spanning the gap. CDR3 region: CASSENGPTETQYF. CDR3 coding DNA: TGTGCCAGCAGTGAAAATGGCCCAACGGAGACCCAGTACTTC.

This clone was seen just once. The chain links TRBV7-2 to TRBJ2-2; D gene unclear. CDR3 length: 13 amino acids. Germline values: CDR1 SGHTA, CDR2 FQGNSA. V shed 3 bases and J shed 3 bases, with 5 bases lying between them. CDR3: CASSLTYTGELFF. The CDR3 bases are TGTGCCAGCAGCTTGACTTACACCGGGGAGCTGTTTTTT.

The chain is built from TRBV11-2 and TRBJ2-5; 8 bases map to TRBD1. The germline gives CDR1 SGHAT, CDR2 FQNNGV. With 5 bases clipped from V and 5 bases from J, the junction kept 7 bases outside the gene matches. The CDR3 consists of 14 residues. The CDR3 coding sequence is TGTGCCAGCAGCCGGACAGGGATGGAGGAGACCCAGTACTTC. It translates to CASSRTGMEETQYF.

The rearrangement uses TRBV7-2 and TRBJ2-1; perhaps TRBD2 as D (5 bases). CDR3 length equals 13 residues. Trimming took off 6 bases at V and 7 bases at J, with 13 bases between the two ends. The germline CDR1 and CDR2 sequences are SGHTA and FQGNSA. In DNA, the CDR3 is TGTGCCAGCAGGCCGCGGGCCGGGAATGAGCAGTTCTTC. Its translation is CASRPRAGNEQFF.

The CDR3 DNA reads as TGTGCCAGCAACCCTGGGGGGGGGCCGGGTGAAAAACTGTTTTTT. It is translated as CASNPGGGPGEKLFF. The chain uses TRBV2 and TRBJ1-4; possibly TRBD1 for D (6 bases). V was pared by 7 bases and J by 7 bases, with 19 bases between. There are 15 residues in the CDR3. Germline CDR1 SNHLY, CDR2 FYNNEI. The full variable domain, rest sourced from reference TRBV2 and TRBJ1-4, is EPEVTQTPSHQVTQMGQEVILRCVPISNHLYFYWYRQILGQKVEFLVSFYNNEISEKSEIFDDQFSVERPDGSNFTLKIRSTKLEDSAMYFCASNPGGGPGEKLFFGSGTQLSVL.

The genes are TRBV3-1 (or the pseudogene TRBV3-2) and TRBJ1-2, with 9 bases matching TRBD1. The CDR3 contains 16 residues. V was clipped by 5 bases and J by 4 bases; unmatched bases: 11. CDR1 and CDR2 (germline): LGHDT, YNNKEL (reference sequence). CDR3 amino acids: CASSWGLGTGTYGYTF. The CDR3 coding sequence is TGTGCCAGCAGCTGGGGCCTCGGGACAGGGACCTATGGCTACACCTTC.

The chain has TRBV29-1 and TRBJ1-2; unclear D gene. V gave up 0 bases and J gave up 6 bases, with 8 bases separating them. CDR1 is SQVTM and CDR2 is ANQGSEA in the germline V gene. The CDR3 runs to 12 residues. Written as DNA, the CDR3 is TGCAGCGTTGAAGAACCCGGGGATGGCTACACCTTC. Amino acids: CSVEEPGDGYTF.

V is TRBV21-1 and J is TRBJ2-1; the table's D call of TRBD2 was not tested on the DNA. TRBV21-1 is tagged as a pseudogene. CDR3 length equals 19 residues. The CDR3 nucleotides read TGTGCCAGCAGCCCCTCGAGGCGGACTAGATCCGGGGTAGACAATGAGCAGTTCTTC. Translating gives CASSPSRRTRSGVDNEQFF.

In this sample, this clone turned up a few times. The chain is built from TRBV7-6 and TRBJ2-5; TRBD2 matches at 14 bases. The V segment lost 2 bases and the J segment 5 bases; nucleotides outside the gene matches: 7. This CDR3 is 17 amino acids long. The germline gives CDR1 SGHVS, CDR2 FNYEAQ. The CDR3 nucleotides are TGTGCCAGCAGCTTACAAGGGACTAGCGGGAGTTGGGAGACCCAGTACTTC. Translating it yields CASSLQGTSGSWETQYF. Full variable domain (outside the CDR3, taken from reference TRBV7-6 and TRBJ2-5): GAGVSQSPRYKVTKRGQDVALRCDPISGHVSLYWYRQALGQGPEFLTYFNYEAQQDKSGLPNDRFSAERPEGSISTLTIQRTEQRDSAMYRCASSLQGTSGSWETQYFGPGTRLLVL.

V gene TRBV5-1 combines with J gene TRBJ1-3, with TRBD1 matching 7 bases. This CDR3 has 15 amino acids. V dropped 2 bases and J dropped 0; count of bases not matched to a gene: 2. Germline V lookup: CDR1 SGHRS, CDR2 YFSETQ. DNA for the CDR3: TGCGCCAGCAGCTTCGGGACAGACTCTGGAAACACCATATATTTT. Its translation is CASSFGTDSGNTIYF.

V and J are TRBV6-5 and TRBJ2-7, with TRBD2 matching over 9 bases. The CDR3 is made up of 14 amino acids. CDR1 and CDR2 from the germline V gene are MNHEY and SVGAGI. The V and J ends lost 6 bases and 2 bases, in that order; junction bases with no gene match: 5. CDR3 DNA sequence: TGTGCCAGCAGCCTTCTAGCGGGACCCTACGAGCAGTACTTC. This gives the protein CASSLLAGPYEQYF.

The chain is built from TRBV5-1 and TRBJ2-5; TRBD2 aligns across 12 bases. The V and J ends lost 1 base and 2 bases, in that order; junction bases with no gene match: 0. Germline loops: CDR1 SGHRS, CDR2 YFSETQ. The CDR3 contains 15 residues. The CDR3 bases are TGCGCCAGCAGCTTGCTAGCGGGAGGGCAAGAGACCCAGTACTTC. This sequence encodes CASSLLAGGQETQYF.

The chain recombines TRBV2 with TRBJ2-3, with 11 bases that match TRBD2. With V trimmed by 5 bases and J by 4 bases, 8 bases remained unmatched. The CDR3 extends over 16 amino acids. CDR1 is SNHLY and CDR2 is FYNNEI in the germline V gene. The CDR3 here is CASSPRVAGGPDTQYF. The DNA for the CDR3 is TGTGCCAGCAGTCCCCGGGTAGCGGGAGGGCCAGATACGCAGTATTTT.

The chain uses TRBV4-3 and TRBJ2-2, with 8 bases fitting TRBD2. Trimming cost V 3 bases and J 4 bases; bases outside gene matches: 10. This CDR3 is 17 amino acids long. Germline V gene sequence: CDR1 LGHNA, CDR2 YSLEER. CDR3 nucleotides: TGCGCCAGCAGCCAGCGCCGGACGCTAGCGGGCACCGGGGAGCTGTTTTTT. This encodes CASSQRRTLAGTGELFF.

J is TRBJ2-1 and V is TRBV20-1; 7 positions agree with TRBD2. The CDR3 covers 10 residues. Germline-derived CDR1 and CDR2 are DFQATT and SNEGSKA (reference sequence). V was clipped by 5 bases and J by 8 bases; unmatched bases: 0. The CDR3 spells CSAGRDEQFF. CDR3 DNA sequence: TGCAGTGCTGGGAGGGATGAGCAGTTCTTC.

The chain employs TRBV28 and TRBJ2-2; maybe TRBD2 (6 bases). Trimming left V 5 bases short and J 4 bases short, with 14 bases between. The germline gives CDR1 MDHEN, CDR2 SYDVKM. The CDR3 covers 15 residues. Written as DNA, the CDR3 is TGTGCCAGCAGTCCTCGGGAGTTCGCCACCGGGGAGCTGTTTTTT. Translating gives CASSPREFATGELFF.

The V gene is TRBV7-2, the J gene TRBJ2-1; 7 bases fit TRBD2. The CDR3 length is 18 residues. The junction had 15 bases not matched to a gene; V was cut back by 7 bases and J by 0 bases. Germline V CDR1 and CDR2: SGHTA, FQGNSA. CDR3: CASNPRASGVSSYNEQFF. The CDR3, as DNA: TGTGCCAGCAACCCCCGGGCTAGCGGTGTTAGCTCCTACAATGAGCAGTTCTTC.

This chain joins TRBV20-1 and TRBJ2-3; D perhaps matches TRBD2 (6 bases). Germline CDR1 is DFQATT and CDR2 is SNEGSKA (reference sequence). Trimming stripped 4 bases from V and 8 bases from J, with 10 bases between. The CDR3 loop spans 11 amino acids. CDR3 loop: CSANRGITQYF. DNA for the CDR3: TGCAGTGCTAACCGGGGGATTACGCAGTATTTT.

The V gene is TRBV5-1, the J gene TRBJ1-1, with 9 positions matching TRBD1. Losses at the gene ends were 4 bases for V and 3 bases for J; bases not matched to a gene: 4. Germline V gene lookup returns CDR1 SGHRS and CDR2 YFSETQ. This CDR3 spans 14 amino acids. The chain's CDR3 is CASSVQGADTEAFF. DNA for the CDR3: TGCGCCAGCAGCGTACAGGGGGCTGACACTGAAGCTTTCTTT.

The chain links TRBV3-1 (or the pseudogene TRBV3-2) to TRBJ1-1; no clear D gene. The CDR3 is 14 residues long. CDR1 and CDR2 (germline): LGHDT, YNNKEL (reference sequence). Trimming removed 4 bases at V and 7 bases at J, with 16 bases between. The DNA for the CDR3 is TGTGCCAGCAGCCTCGTACAAATATCGGGTGAAGCTTTCTTT. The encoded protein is CASSLVQISGEAFF.

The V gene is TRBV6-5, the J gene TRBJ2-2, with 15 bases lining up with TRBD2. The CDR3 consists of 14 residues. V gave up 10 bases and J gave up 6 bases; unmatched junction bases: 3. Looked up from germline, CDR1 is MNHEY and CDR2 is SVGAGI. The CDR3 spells CATRTSGRAGELFF. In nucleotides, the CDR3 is TGTGCCACCCGGACTAGCGGGAGGGCCGGGGAGCTGTTTTTT.

The CDR3 region is CASSAIQGDGGYTF. For the CDR3, the DNA is TGTGCCAGCAGTGCCATACAGGGGGATGGTGGCTACACCTTC. The rearrangement links TRBV2 to TRBJ1-2, with 8 bases that match TRBD1. Trimming at V came to 4 bases and at J to 7 bases, leaving 8 bases not matched to a gene. Germline V CDR1 and CDR2: SNHLY, FYNNEI. The CDR3 extends over 14 amino acids.

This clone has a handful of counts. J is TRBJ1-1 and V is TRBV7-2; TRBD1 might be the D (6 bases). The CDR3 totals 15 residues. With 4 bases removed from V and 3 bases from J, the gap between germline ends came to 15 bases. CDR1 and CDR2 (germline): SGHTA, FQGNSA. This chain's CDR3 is CASSWAGGLDTEAFF. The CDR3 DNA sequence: TGTGCCAGCAGCTGGGCGGGGGGCTTGGACACTGAAGCTTTCTTT.

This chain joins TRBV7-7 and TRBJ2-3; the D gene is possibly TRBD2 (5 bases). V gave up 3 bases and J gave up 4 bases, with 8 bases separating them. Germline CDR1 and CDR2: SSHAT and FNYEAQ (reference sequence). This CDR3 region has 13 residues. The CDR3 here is CASSFTRADTQYF. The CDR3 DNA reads TGTGCCAGCAGCTTCACTAGAGCAGATACGCAGTATTTT. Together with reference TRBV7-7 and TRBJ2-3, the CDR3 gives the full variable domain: GAGVSQSPRYKVTKRGQDVTLRCDPISSHATLYWYQQALGQGPEFLTYFNYEAQPDKSGLPSDRFSAERPEGSISTLTIQRTEQRDSAMYRCASSFTRADTQYFGPGTRLTVL.

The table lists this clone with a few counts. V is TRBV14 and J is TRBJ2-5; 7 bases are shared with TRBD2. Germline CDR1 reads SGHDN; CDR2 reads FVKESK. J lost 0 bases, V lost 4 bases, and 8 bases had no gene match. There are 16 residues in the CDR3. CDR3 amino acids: CASSRGLGSYQETQYF. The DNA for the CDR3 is TGTGCCAGCAGCCGTGGACTAGGGAGTTACCAAGAGACCCAGTACTTC.

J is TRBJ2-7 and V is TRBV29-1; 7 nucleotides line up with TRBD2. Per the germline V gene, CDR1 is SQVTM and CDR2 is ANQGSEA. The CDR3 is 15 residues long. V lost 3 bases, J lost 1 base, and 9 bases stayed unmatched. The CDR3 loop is CSVEKFAGASYEQYF. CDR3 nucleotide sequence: TGCAGCGTTGAGAAATTCGCGGGAGCTTCCTACGAGCAGTACTTC.

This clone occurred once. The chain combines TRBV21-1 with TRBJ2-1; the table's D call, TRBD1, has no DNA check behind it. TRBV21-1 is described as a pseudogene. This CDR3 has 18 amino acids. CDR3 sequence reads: CASALGTGGPFSYNEQFF. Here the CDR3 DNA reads TGTGCCAGCGCGTTGGGGACAGGGGGCCCCTTTTCCTACAATGAGCAGTTCTTC.

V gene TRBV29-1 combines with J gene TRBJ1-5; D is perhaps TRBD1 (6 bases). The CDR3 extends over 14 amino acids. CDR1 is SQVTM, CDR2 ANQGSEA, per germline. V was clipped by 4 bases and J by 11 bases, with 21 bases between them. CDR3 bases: TGCAGCGTTGCGGAAGCGACAGGACCAACGGCCCAGCATTTT. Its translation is CSVAEATGPTAQHF.

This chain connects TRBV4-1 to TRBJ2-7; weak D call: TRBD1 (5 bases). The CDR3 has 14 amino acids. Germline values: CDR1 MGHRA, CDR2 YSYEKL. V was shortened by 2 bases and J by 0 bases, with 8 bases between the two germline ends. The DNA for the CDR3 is TGCGCCAGCAGCCAATCACAGGTCTCCTACGAGCAGTACTTC. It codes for CASSQSQVSYEQYF.